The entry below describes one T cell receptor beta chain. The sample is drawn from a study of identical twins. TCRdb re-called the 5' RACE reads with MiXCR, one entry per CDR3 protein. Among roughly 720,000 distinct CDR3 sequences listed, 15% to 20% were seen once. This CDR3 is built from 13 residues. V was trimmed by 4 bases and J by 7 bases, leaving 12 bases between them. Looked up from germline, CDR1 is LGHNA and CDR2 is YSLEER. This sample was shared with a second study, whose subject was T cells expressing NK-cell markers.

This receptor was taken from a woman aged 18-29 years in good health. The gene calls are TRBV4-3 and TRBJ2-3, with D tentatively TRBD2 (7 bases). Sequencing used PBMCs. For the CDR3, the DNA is TGCGCCAGCAGCCGAGGGGGGGTGTATACGCAGTATTTT. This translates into CASSRGGVYTQYF.